The rows below give T cell receptor beta chains drawn from one sample of a study of T cell repertoires in cytomegalovirus infection. Each CDR3 protein is one row after TCRdb ran MiXCR on the reads. The profile shows 570,000 or so distinct CDR3 sequences, 40% of them singletons. Their antigens are not known. Sequenced here: cultured PBMCs, sampled from culture after CMV antigen stimulation. These receptors all come from a human donor in good health (CMV status not recorded). Some clones in this sample may be carry-over from other donors' samples. Both conserved end residues are part of each CDR3. The order of the fields is J gene, D gene, V gene, clone size, CDR3 protein, CDR3 DNA. A D gene is named only where the DNA matches it firmly. The size entry is marked missing in some rows and otherwise reads once, few, many or a size class.

TRBJ2-1,.,TRBV11-3,few,CASSLGPGKNYNEQFF,TGTGCCAGCAGCTTAGGACCGGGGAAAAACTACAATGAGCAGTTCTTC
TRBJ2-3,TRBD2,TRBV7-8,.,CASSLWTREAKDTQYF,TGTGCCAGCAGCTTATGGACGCGGGAGGCCAAAGATACGCAGTATTTT
TRBJ2-7,TRBD2,TRBV7-6,.,CASTQGGSTGEQYF,TGTGCCAGCACCCAGGGAGGGTCCACCGGCGAGCAGTACTTC
TRBJ2-7,.,TRBV27,few,CASSLTGPPEQYF,TGTGCCAGCAGTTTAACGGGACCCCCGGAGCAGTACTTC
TRBJ2-5,.,TRBV11-2,many,CASSLAPGETQYF,TGTGCCAGCAGCTTAGCCCCCGGAGAGACCCAGTACTTC
TRBJ1-1,.,TRBV19,.,CASSSSGWVGNTEAFF,TGTGCCAGTAGTTCGTCCGGCTGGGTGGGGAACACTGAAGCTTTCTTT
TRBJ1-6,.,TRBV7-8,.,CASSPLRTANSPLHF,TGTGCCAGCAGCCCTCTCCGGACAGCAAATTCACCCCTCCACTTT
TRBJ1-2,.,TRBV20-1,.,CSARIEGSYGYTF,TGCAGTGCCAGGATTGAGGGGAGCTATGGCTACACCTTC
TRBJ1-4,.,TRBV7-9,.,CASSPRWAEKLFF,TGTGCCAGCAGCCCTAGATGGGCTGAAAAACTGTTTTTT
TRBJ2-2,.,TRBV6-6,once,CASSYVGENTGELFF,TGTGCCAGCAGTTACGTCGGGGAGAACACCGGGGAGCTGTTTTTT
TRBJ2-1,TRBD2,TRBV7-9,.,CASSSSAGGSYNEQFF,TGTGCCAGCAGCTCCTCAGCGGGAGGCTCCTACAATGAGCAGTTCTTC
TRBJ1-1,TRBD1,TRBV7-9,few,CASSFKVGQAVIITEAFF,TGTGCCAGCAGCTTTAAGGTGGGACAGGCGGTAATTATCACTGAAGCTTTCTTT
TRBJ1-6,.,TRBV6-5,.,CATFRQVNSPLHF,TGTGCCACATTTAGACAGGTTAATTCACCCCTCCACTTT
TRBJ1-4,.,TRBV7-9,few,CASSLTPGHLFF,TGTGCCAGCAGCTTAACCCCGGGACACTTGTTTTTT
TRBJ1-1,.,TRBV7-9,many,CASSFDRLNTEAFF,TGTGCCAGCAGCTTCGACCGGTTGAACACTGAAGCTTTCTTT
TRBJ1-2,.,TRBV20-1,once,CSARVGSNYGYTF,TGCAGTGCTAGGGTGGGCTCTAACTATGGCTACACCTTC
TRBJ2-7,.,TRBV5-4,few,CASSLQLGQSIHEQYF,TGTGCCAGCAGCCTACAGCTAGGACAGAGTATCCACGAGCAGTACTTC
TRBJ2-3,.,TRBV4-1,.,CASSQVWGGPDTQYF,TGCGCCAGCAGCCAAGTTTGGGGGGGCCCAGATACGCAGTATTTT
TRBJ1-3,TRBD1,TRBV11-2,.,CASSRDRVYSGNTIYF,TGTGCCAGCAGCCGGGACAGAGTTTACTCTGGAAACACCATATATTTT
TRBJ2-3,TRBD1,TRBV5-4,few,CASSSRVWDSYPTDTQYF,TGTGCCAGCAGCTCAAGGGTCTGGGACAGCTACCCCACAGATACGCAGTATTTT
TRBJ2-7,.,TRBV27,few,CASSFGLGNSYEQYF,TGTGCCAGCAGTTTTGGGCTCGGAAACTCCTACGAGCAGTACTTC